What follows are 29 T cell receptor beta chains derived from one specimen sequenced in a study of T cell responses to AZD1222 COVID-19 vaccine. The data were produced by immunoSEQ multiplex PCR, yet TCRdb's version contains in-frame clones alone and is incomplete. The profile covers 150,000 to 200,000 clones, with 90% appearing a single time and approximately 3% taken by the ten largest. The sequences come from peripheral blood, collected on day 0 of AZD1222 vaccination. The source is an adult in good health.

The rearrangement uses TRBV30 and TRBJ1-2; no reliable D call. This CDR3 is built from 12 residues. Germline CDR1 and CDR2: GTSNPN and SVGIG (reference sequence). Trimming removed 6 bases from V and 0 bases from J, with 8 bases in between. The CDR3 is CACREANYGYTF. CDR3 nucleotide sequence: TGTGCCTGCCGGGAGGCTAACTATGGCTACACCTTC.

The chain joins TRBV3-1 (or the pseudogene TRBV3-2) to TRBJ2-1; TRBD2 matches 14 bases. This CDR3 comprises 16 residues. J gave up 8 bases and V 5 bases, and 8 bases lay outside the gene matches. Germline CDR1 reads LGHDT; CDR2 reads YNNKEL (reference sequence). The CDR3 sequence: CASSTRLAGGLDEQFF. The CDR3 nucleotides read TGTGCCAGCAGCACCCGACTAGCGGGGGGGCTGGATGAGCAGTTCTTC.

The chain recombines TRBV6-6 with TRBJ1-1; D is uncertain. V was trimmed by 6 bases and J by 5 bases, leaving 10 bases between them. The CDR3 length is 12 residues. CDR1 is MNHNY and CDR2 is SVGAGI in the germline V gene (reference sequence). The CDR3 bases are TGTGCCAGCAGCCGTACGGGGACTGAAGCTTTCTTT. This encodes CASSRTGTEAFF.

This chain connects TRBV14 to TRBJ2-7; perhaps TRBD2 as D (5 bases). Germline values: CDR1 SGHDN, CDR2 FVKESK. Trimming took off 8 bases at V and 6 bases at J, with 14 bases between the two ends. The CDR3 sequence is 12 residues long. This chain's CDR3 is CASRAEGSEQYF. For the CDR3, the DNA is TGTGCCAGCCGGGCCGAGGGTTCCGAGCAGTACTTC.

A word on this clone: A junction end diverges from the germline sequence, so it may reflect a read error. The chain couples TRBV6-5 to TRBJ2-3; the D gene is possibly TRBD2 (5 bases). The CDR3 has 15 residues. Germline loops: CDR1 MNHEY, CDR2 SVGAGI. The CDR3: CASSDSGSSTDTQYF. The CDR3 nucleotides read TGTGCCAGCAGTGACTCGGGGTCTAGCACAGATACGCAGTATTTT.

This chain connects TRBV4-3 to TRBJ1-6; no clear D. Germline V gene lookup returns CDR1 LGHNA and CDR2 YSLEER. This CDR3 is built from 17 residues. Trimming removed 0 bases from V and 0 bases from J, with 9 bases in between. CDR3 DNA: TGCGCCAGCAGCCAAGAGGCAGTGAGCTCCTATAATTCACCCCTCCACTTT. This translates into CASSQEAVSSYNSPLHF.

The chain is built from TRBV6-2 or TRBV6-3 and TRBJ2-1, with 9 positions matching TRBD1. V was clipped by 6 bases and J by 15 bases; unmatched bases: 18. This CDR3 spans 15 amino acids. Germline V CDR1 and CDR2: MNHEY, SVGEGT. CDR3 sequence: CASSPAGTGLSLWFF. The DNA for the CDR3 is TGTGCCAGCAGCCCAGCCGGGACAGGGCTATCTCTCTGGTTCTTC.

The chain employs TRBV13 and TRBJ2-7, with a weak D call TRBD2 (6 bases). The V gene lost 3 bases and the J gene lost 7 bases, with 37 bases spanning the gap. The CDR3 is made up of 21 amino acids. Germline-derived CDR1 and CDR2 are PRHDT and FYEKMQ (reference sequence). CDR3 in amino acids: CASSLVGWRMENRDSLEEQYF. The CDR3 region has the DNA TGTGCCAGCAGCTTGGTCGGATGGAGGATGGAGAACCGGGACTCCTTGGAAGAGCAGTACTTC.

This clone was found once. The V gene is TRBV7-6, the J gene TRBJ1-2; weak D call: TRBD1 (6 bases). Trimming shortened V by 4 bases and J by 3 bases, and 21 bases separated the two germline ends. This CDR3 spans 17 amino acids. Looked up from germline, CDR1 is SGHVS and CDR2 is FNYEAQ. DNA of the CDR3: TGTGCCAGCAGCTCCGATGGACGGGGGCAGGAATACTATGGCTACACCTTC. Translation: CASSSDGRGQEYYGYTF.

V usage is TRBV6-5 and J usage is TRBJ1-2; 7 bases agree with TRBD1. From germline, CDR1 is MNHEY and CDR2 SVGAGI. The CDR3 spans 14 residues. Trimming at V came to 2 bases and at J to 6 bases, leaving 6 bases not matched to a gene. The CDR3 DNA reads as TGTGCCAGCAGTTACAAGGGGGCTGTCGATGGCTACACCTTC. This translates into CASSYKGAVDGYTF.

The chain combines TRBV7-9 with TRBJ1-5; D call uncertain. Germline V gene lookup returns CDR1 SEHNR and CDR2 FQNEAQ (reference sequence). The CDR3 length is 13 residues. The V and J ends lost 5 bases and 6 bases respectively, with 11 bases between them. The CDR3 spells CASSPLGSQPQHF. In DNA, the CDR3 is TGTGCCAGCAGCCCACTAGGAAGTCAGCCCCAGCATTTT.

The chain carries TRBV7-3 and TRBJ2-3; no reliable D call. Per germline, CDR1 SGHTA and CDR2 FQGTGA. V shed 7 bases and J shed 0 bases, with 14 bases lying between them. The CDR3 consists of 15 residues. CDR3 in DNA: TGTGCCAGCAAGGTGGGTCCAGGAAGCACAGATACGCAGTATTTT. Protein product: CASKVGPGSTDTQYF.

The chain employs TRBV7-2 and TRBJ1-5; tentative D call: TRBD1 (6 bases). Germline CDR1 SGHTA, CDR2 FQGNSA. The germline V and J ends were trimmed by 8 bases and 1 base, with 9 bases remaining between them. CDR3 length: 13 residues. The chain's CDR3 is CASAGASNQPQHF. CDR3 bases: TGTGCCAGCGCAGGGGCCAGCAATCAGCCCCAGCATTTT.

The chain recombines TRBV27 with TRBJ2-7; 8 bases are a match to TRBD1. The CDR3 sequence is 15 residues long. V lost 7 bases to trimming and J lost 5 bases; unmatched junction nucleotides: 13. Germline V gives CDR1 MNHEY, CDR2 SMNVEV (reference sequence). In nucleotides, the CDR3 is TGTGCCAGCACCTCGGGGACAGGAGCCTACAACGAGCAGTACTTC. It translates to CASTSGTGAYNEQYF.

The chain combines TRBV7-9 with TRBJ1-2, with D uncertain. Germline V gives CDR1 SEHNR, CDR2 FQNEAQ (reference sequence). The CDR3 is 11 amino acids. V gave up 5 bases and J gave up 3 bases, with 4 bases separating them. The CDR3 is CASSLDYGYTF. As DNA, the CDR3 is TGTGCCAGCAGCCTAGACTATGGCTACACCTTC.

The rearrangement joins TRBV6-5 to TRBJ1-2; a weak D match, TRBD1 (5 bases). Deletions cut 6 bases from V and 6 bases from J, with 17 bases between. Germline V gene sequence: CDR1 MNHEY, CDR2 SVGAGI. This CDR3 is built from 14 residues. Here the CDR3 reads CASSYRQSLDGYTF. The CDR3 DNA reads TGTGCCAGCAGCTACCGACAGAGCTTGGATGGCTACACCTTC.

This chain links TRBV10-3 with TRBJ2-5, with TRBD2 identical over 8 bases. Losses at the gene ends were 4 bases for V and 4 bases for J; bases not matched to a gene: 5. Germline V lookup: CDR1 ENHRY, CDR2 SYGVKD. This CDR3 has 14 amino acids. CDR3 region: CAISGGGTGETQYF. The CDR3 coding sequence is TGTGCCATCAGTGGCGGGGGGACGGGAGAGACCCAGTACTTC.

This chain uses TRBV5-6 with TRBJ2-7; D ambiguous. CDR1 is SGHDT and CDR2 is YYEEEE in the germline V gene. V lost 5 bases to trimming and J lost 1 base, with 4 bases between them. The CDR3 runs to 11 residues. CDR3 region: CASSRSYEQYF. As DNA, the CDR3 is TGTGCCAGCAGTCGGTCCTACGAGCAGTACTTC.

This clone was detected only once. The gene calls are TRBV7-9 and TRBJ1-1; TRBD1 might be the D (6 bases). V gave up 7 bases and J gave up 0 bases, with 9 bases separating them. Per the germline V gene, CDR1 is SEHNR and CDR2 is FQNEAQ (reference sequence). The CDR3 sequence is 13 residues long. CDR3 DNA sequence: TGTGCCAGCACGGGGGGGCTGAACACTGAAGCTTTCTTT. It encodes CASTGGLNTEAFF.

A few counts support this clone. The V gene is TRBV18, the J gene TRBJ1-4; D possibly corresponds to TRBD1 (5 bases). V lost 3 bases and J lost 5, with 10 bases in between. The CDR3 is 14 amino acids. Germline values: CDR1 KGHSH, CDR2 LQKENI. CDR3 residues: CASSPAKGNEKLFF. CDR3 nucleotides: TGTGCCAGCTCACCGGCGAAGGGGAATGAAAAACTGTTTTTT.

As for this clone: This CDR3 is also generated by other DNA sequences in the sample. In DNA form, the CDR3 reads TGCGCCAGCAGCTTGGGAAGACAAGAGACCCAGTACTTC. Translation gives CASSLGRQETQYF. V gene TRBV5-1 combines with J gene TRBJ2-5; D unclear. Germline V gene sequence: CDR1 SGHRS, CDR2 YFSETQ. V shed 0 bases and J shed 2 bases, with 5 bases lying between them. The length of the CDR3 is 13 residues. The full variable domain, rest sourced from reference TRBV5-1 and TRBJ2-5, is KAGVTQTPRYLIKTRGQQVTLSCSPISGHRSVSWYQQTPGQGLQFLFEYFSETQRNKGNFPGRFSGRQFSNSRSEMNVSTLELGDSALYLCASSLGRQETQYFGPGTRLLVL.

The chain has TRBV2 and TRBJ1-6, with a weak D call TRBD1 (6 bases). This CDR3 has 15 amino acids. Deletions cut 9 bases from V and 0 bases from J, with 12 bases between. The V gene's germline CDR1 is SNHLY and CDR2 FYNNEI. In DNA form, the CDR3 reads TGTGCCAGTCAGGGGCGGTCCTCCTATAATTCACCCCTCCACTTT. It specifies CASQGRSSYNSPLHF. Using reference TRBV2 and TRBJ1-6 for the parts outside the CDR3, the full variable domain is EPEVTQTPSHQVTQMGQEVILRCVPISNHLYFYWYRQILGQKVEFLVSFYNNEISEKSEIFDDQFSVERPDGSNFTLKIRSTKLEDSAMYFCASQGRSSYNSPLHFGNGTRLTVT.

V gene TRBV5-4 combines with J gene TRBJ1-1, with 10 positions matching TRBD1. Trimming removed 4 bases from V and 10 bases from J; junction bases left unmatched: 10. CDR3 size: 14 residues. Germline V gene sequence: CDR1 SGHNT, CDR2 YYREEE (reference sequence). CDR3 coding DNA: TGTGCCAGCAGCCAGAAGGGACAGGGGTACGGAGCTTTCTTT. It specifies CASSQKGQGYGAFF.

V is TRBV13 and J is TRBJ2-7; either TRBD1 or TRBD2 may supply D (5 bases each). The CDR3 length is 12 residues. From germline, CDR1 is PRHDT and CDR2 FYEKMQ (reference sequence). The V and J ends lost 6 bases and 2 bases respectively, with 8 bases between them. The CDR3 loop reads CASRRGAYEQYF. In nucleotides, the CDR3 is TGTGCCAGCAGGAGGGGAGCCTACGAGCAGTACTTC.

The DNA for the CDR3 is TGTGCCAGCAGTTTAAACATGGGAACTAATGAAAAACTGTTTTTT. Protein sequence: CASSLNMGTNEKLFF. The chain joins TRBV6-5 to TRBJ1-4; D is ambiguous. There are 15 residues in the CDR3. Trimming took 4 bases from V and 1 from J, leaving 10 bases between them. From germline, CDR1 is MNHEY and CDR2 SVGAGI.

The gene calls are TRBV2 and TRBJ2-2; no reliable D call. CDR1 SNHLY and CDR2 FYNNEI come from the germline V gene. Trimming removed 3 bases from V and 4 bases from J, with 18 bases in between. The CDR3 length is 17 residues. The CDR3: CASSDGSIGKSTGELFF. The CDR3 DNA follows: TGTGCCAGCAGTGATGGGTCTATAGGGAAGAGCACCGGGGAGCTGTTTTTT.

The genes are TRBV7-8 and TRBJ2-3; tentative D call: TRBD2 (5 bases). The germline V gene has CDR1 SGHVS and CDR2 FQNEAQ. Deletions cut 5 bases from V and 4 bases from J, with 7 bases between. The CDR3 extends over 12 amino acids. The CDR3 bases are TGTGCCAGCAGCCGGGGAGCAGATACGCAGTATTTT. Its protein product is CASSRGADTQYF.

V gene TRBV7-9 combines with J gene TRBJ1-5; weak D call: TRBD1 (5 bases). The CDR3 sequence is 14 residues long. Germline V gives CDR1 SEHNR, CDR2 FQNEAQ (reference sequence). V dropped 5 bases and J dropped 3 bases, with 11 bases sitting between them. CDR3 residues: CASSGPGFNQPQHF. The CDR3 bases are TGTGCCAGCAGCGGTCCAGGGTTCAATCAGCCCCAGCATTTT.

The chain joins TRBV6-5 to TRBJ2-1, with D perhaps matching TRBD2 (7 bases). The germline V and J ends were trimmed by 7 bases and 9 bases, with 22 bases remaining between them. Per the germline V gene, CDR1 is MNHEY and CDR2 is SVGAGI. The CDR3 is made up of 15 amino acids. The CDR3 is CASNARGPQSTEQFF. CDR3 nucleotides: TGTGCCAGCAATGCGCGGGGGCCCCAGTCGACTGAGCAGTTCTTC.